Presented here are 26 T cell receptor beta chains from one specimen sequenced in a study of T cells after yellow fever vaccination (dated by TCRdb to the late 2010s). What this sample's treatment or condition label stands for: live attenuated yellow fever vaccine strain. Libraries were prepared through 5' RACE. Sequenced using an Illumina NovaSeq 6000. The public reads were run again by TCRdb, first through fastp at Q25 and then through MiXCR, and only productive beta chains were kept. Rows with a matching CDR3 protein are joined into one entry that keeps the most common DNA and genes. The sample has about 130,000 distinct CDR3 sequences on record, approximately 9% of them singletons. The ten largest clones add up to almost 40% of the sample. The sequencing here drew on CD8+ T cells sorted from PBMCs, taken on the day of the yellow fever booster vaccination. These receptors were obtained from a young man who received the YFV17D yellow fever vaccine.

In regard to this clonotype: The junction does not match germline at one end; this may be a read error. The chain couples TRBV5-6 to TRBJ2-5; D possibly uses TRBD1 or TRBD2 (5 bases each). The CDR3 runs 13 residues. In germline, CDR1 is SGHDT, CDR2 YYEEEE. The CDR3 coding sequence is TGTGCCAGCAGATTGGGGACCTGGGACCAGGAGTACTTC. It yields the protein CASRLGTWDQEYF.

This clonotype was seen only a few times. The V and J genes are TRBV9 and TRBJ2-3; maybe TRBD1 (7 bases). The CDR3 is 17 amino acids. V was clipped by 0 bases and J by 5 bases, with 19 bases between them. The germline V gene encodes CDR1 SGDLS and CDR2 YYNGEE. The CDR3 DNA reads TGTGCCAGCAGCGTAGGAGCGGAGGGGGCGCCGGAAGATACGCAGTATTTT. This encodes CASSVGAEGAPEDTQYF.

This clonotype occurred a few times. This chain uses TRBV7-9 with TRBJ2-7; D ambiguous. The CDR3 length is 18 residues. Germline V gene sequence: CDR1 SEHNR, CDR2 FQNEAQ (reference sequence). Trimming stripped 4 bases from V and 2 bases from J, with 24 bases between. The CDR3, as DNA: TGTGCCAGCAGCTCGACCCGCGATTCAACCTTACTCCCCTACGAGCAGTACTTC. It is translated as CASSSTRDSTLLPYEQYF.

This clonotype has only a few counts. The chain employs TRBV20-1 and TRBJ2-4; D is possibly TRBD1 (5 bases). This CDR3 region has 13 residues. Looked up from germline, CDR1 is DFQATT and CDR2 is SNEGSKA (reference sequence). V was cut by 8 bases and J by 0 bases, with 11 bases left in between. The CDR3 protein is CSPRDLAKNIQYF. CDR3 nucleotide sequence: TGCAGTCCCAGGGATCTAGCCAAAAACATTCAGTACTTC.

In regard to this clonotype: One end of the junction varies from germline; a read error may be responsible. This rearrangement joins TRBV30 to TRBJ1-4; D is perhaps TRBD1 (5 bases). The germline V gene encodes CDR1 GTSNPN and CDR2 SVGIG (reference sequence). This CDR3 has 12 amino acids. DNA for the CDR3: TGTGCCTGGAGCCTACCCACGAGGGGCCCGGCGTTT. It codes for CAWSLPTRGPAF.

This clonotype was seen repeatedly, ten times or more. The CDR3 region is CASSQETRIGAGTEAFF. CDR3 sequence (DNA): TGCGCCAGCAGCCAAGAGACTAGGATTGGGGCAGGCACTGAAGCTTTCTTT. The rearrangement links TRBV4-1 to TRBJ1-1, with D possibly being TRBD1 (5 bases). This CDR3 is 17 amino acids long. Germline loops: CDR1 MGHRA, CDR2 YSYEKL. Trimming shortened V by 0 bases and J by 4 bases, and 18 bases separated the two germline ends.

The chain employs TRBV6-5 and TRBJ2-2; weak D call: TRBD2 (5 bases). Germline lookup yields CDR1 MNHEY and CDR2 SVGAGI. V dropped 7 bases and J dropped 6 bases, with 18 bases sitting between them. This CDR3 has 15 amino acids. CDR3 loop: CASKVSAVDPGELFF. In DNA form, the CDR3 reads TGTGCCAGCAAGGTTTCAGCGGTTGACCCCGGGGAGCTGTTTTTT.

The chain has TRBV5-6 and TRBJ2-7, with D unclear. Between the trimmed V and J ends, which lost 6 bases and 6 bases, there was a span of 16 bases. CDR1 is SGHDT and CDR2 is YYEEEE in the germline V gene. The CDR3 spans 13 residues. The chain's CDR3 is CASTFLLGSEQYV. The CDR3 nucleotides are TGTGCCAGCACCTTTCTCCTAGGGTCCGAGCAGTACGTC.

V gene TRBV12-3 or TRBV12-4 combines with J gene TRBJ1-6, with D unclear. Trimming took 10 bases from V and 6 from J, leaving 16 bases between them. This CDR3 has 14 amino acids. CDR3 protein: CATRRRDINSPLHF. The CDR3 nucleotides read TGTGCCACCCGCCGGCGGGATATTAATTCACCCCTCCACTTT.

V and J are TRBV6-2 or TRBV6-3 and TRBJ1-5, with D perhaps TRBD1 (5 bases). CDR3 length: 13 amino acids. V was shortened by 9 bases and J by 1 base, with 10 bases between the two germline ends. Per the germline V gene, CDR1 is MNHEY and CDR2 is SVGEGT. CDR3 protein: CASGTVSNQPQHF. CDR3 nucleotide sequence: TGTGCCAGTGGGACGGTCAGCAATCAGCCCCAGCATTTT.

The CDR3: CASSYSPTRWVAEQYF. The CDR3 DNA reads TGTGCCAGCAGTTACTCGCCGACCAGATGGGTCGCCGAGCAGTACTTC. The rearrangement uses TRBV6-5 and TRBJ2-7; D is unresolved. The V and J ends lost 0 bases and 6 bases respectively, with 18 bases between them. The CDR3 loop spans 16 amino acids. The germline CDR1 and CDR2 sequences are MNHEY and SVGAGI.

In its sample, this clonotype was seen a few times. V is TRBV9 and J is TRBJ2-1; D is possibly TRBD2 (6 bases). Germline assignment: CDR1 SGDLS and CDR2 YYNGEE. V was trimmed by 4 bases and J by 9 bases, leaving 11 bases between them. The CDR3 contains 12 residues. CDR3 DNA: TGTGCCAGCAGCCCCGGGACTCCTGAGCAGTTCTTC. It yields the protein CASSPGTPEQFF.

This clonotype was seen many times. The rearrangement uses TRBV12-3 or TRBV12-4 and TRBJ2-1, with 10 bases fitting TRBD2. The CDR3 extends over 15 amino acids. V lost 3 bases to trimming and J lost 8 bases; unmatched junction nucleotides: 7. The CDR3 DNA reads TGTGCCAGCAGTTTGCAAGCGGGGGGGCCCCATGAGCAGTTCTTC. This codes for CASSLQAGGPHEQFF.

Only a few counts were recorded for this clonotype. The rearrangement joins TRBV9 to TRBJ2-5; TRBD2 matches at 11 bases. Germline V gene data show CDR1 as SGDLS and CDR2 as YYNGEE. V was clipped by 4 bases and J by 4 bases; unmatched bases: 6. The CDR3 is 15 residues long. The CDR3, as DNA: TGTGCCAGCAGCATTAGCGGGGGGGCTTCAGAGACCCAGTACTTC. This sequence encodes CASSISGGASETQYF.

This sequence joins TRBV7-6 and TRBJ1-4, with D possibly being TRBD1 (5 bases). The CDR3 loop spans 15 amino acids. CDR1 and CDR2 (germline): SGHVS, FNYEAQ. V was trimmed by 5 bases and J by 8 bases, leaving 18 bases between them. The CDR3 reads CASSLGPGFTEKLFF. In DNA, the CDR3 is TGTGCCAGCAGCCTAGGGCCAGGGTTTACCGAAAAACTGTTTTTT.

CDR3 sequence: CASSPDGFSYNEQFF. DNA for the CDR3: TGTGCCAGCAGCCCGGACGGGTTCTCCTACAATGAGCAGTTCTTC. The gene calls are TRBV5-4 and TRBJ2-1; D gene uncertain. CDR1 and CDR2 from the germline V gene are SGHNT and YYREEE (reference sequence). CDR3 size: 15 residues. V lost 4 bases to trimming and J lost 0 bases, with 11 bases between them.

V is TRBV6-2 or TRBV6-3 and J is TRBJ2-1, with D perhaps being TRBD1 or TRBD2 (5 bases each). The CDR3 has 14 residues. Germline assignment: CDR1 MNHEY and CDR2 SVGEGT. The V end was cut by 8 bases, the J end by 2 bases, with 13 bases between. Written as DNA, the CDR3 is TGTGCCAGCCATCAAGTGGGGGCCTACAATGAGCAGTTCTTC. Its translation: CASHQVGAYNEQFF.

This clonotype has only a few counts. The chain employs TRBV29-1 and TRBJ2-1, with 7 positions matching TRBD1. Germline lookup yields CDR1 SQVTM and CDR2 ANQGSEA. This CDR3 contains 13 residues. The ends lost 6 bases at V and 3 bases at J; junction bases unmatched: 5. The CDR3 is CSVWDSDYNEQFF. The CDR3, as DNA: TGCAGCGTGTGGGACAGCGACTACAATGAGCAGTTCTTC.

The CDR3 here is CASSSFGGNEQFF. Written as DNA, the CDR3 is TGTGCCAGCAGCTCCTTCGGGGGTAATGAGCAGTTCTTC. The chain combines TRBV11-3 with TRBJ2-1, with D perhaps matching TRBD2 (6 bases). The germline V and J ends were trimmed by 4 bases and 7 bases, with 11 bases remaining between them. CDR1 is SGHNT and CDR2 is YENEEA in the germline V gene. The CDR3 has 13 amino acids.

This clonotype showed up many times. The V call is TRBV6-5, the J call TRBJ2-1, with a weak D call TRBD2 (6 bases). Germline V gene lookup returns CDR1 MNHEY and CDR2 SVGAGI. Trimming left V 5 bases short and J 6 bases short, with 14 bases between. The CDR3 spans 14 residues. The CDR3 protein is CASSTFGTGNEQFF. In DNA, the CDR3 is TGTGCCAGCAGTACTTTTGGGACTGGCAATGAGCAGTTCTTC.

This clonotype was observed a handful of times. The gene calls are TRBV7-2 and TRBJ2-1; 7 bases align to TRBD2. V was pared by 2 bases and J by 2 bases, with 3 bases of the junction left unmatched. Per the germline V gene, CDR1 is SGHTA and CDR2 is FQGNSA. The CDR3 sequence is 15 residues long. CDR3 nucleotides: TGTGCCAGCAGCTTATTGGGGGGGACCTACAATGAGCAGTTCTTC. This encodes CASSLLGGTYNEQFF. Using reference TRBV7-2 and TRBJ2-1 for the parts outside the CDR3, the full variable domain is GAGVSQSPSNKVTEKGKDVELRCDPISGHTALYWYRQSLGQGLEFLIYFQGNSAPDKSGLPSDRFSAERTGGSVSTLTIQRTQQEDSAVYLCASSLLGGTYNEQFFGPGTRLTVL.

The chain uses TRBV27 and TRBJ2-7; TRBD2 agrees at 8 bases. Germline CDR1 MNHEY, CDR2 SMNVEV (reference sequence). The CDR3 consists of 15 residues. J lost 4 bases, V lost 3 bases, and 8 bases had no gene match. The CDR3, as DNA: TGTGCCAGCAGTTTTCTCAGCGGGGGAAAATACGAGCAGTACTTC. Translation gives CASSFLSGGKYEQYF.

This clonotype has just a few counts. V is TRBV13 and J is TRBJ2-1; 13 bases match TRBD2. The J segment lost 9 bases and the V segment lost 3 bases, leaving 8 bases of the junction unmatched. Germline assignment: CDR1 PRHDT and CDR2 FYEKMQ (reference sequence). The CDR3 extends over 16 amino acids. The CDR3, as DNA: TGTGCCAGCAGCTTCGCCGGGACTAGCGGGGCCCCTGAGCAGTTCTTC. Translating it yields CASSFAGTSGAPEQFF.

This clonotype was counted at least ten times. The chain is built from TRBV19 and TRBJ2-7; 7 nucleotides match TRBD2. This CDR3 is built from 14 residues. Germline-derived CDR1 and CDR2 are LNHDA and SQIVND (reference sequence). Trimming removed 1 base from V and 0 bases from J; junction bases left unmatched: 0. The chain's CDR3 is CASSIAGGSYEQYF. The CDR3 nucleotides are TGTGCCAGTAGTATAGCGGGGGGCTCCTACGAGCAGTACTTC.

The chain employs TRBV9 and TRBJ2-3, with D perhaps TRBD2 (7 bases). V lost 4 bases and J lost 6, with 18 bases in between. Germline V gives CDR1 SGDLS, CDR2 YYNGEE. This CDR3 comprises 15 residues. For the CDR3, the DNA is TGTGCCAGCAGCCGGGGGGCTCAACCAGTGGATACGCAGTATTTT. It encodes CASSRGAQPVDTQYF.

The rearrangement uses TRBV5-4 and TRBJ2-3; 14 bases agree with TRBD2. The CDR3 covers 18 residues. The junction had 10 bases not matched to a gene; V was cut back by 4 bases and J by 3 bases. From germline, CDR1 is SGHNT and CDR2 YYREEE (reference sequence). CDR3 sequence reads: CASSPRLAGGTTTDTQYF. In nucleotides, the CDR3 is TGTGCCAGCAGCCCCCGACTAGCGGGGGGGACTACGACAGATACGCAGTATTTT.